This passage covers 3 T cell receptor beta chains from one sample sequenced in a study of cytomegalovirus exposure and HLA in healthy donors. Clones were sequenced by immunoSEQ multiplex PCR, and TCRdb holds only the in-frame ones, with some missing. The sample holds about 360,000 clones, just over 85% seen once. Sequenced input: PBMCs. The receptor set was obtained from a young woman in good health and CMV-seronegative.

The V and J genes are TRBV30 and TRBJ2-3; TRBD2 might be the D (5 bases). The CDR3 is made up of 12 amino acids. Germline lookup yields CDR1 GTSNPN and CDR2 SVGIG (reference sequence). Trimming cost V 4 bases and J 2 bases, with 7 bases left between them. The CDR3 is CAWNGVTDTQYF. DNA of the CDR3: TGTGCCTGGAACGGGGTCACAGATACGCAGTATTTT.

This sequence joins TRBV7-9 and TRBJ2-1; D remains unclear. V was trimmed by 5 bases and J by 0 bases, leaving 8 bases between them. CDR1 and CDR2 from the germline V gene are SEHNR and FQNEAQ (reference sequence). This CDR3 has 14 amino acids. The CDR3 protein is CASSLRSSYNEQFF. CDR3 DNA sequence: TGTGCCAGCAGCCTTAGAAGCTCCTACAATGAGCAGTTCTTC.

CDR3 in amino acids: CASSEARQGFSTIYF. CDR3 sequence (DNA): TGTGCCAGCAGTGAAGCGCGGCAGGGGTTCTCGACCATATATTTT. The chain joins TRBV6-1 to TRBJ1-3; maybe TRBD1 (6 bases). V shed 0 bases and J shed 10 bases, with 16 bases lying between them. The CDR3 loop spans 15 amino acids. Germline V gene data show CDR1 as MNHNS and CDR2 as SASEGT.